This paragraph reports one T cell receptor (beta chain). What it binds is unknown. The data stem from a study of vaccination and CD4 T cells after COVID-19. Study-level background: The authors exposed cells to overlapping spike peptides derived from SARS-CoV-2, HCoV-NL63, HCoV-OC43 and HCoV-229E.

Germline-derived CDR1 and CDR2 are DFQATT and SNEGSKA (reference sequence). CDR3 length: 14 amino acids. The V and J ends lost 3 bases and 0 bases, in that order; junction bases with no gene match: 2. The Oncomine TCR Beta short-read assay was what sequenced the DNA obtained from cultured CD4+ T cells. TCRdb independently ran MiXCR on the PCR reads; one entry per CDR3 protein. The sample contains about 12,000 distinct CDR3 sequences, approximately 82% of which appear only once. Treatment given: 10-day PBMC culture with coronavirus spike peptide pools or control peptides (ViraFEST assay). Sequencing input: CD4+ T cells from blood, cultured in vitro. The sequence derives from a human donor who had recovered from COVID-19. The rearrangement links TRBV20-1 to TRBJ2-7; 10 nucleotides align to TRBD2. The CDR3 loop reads CSASPSGSSYEQYF. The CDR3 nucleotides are TGCAGTGCTAGTCCTAGCGGGAGCTCCTACGAGCAGTACTTC.